This T cell receptor (beta chain) was identified in a study of blood T cell repertoires in COVID-19. The authors' processing: How many nucleated cells were present was estimated from reference gene primer amplification. Produced via immunoSEQ multiplex PCR; TCRdb's table is partial and in-frame only. That table gives V, J and clone size, and the DNA gave D and trimming. This table has under 200,000 clones, more than 75% appearing once. The clonotype was recovered from a man aged 40-55 years with active or convalescent COVID-19. Sequencing was performed on peripheral blood.

The CDR3 protein is CASSRRTGLAKNIQYF. As DNA, the CDR3 is TGTGCCAGCAGCAGAAGGACGGGGTTAGCCAAAAACATTCAGTACTTC. The rearrangement joins TRBV11-2 to TRBJ2-4, with D tentatively TRBD2 (5 bases). The CDR3 contains 16 residues. The germline V and J ends were trimmed by 5 bases and 0 bases, with 14 bases remaining between them. Germline CDR1 is SGHAT and CDR2 is FQNNGV.